The present T cell receptor beta chain was sequenced within a study of T cell responses to AZD1222 COVID-19 vaccine. The wider study: Second-dose groups at about 4 or about 12 weeks were pooled.

The study, taken as a whole, reports: Repertoires were obtained solely post-peak T cell response. Clonal diversity was possibly underestimated; the donors were predominantly white British and more often female. Only six AZD1222 recipients tested seropositive at baseline.

Assay: immunoSEQ multiplex PCR; the TCRdb copy retains only in-frame clones and omits some. In the table there are 130,000 or so clones, around 90% of which are singletons. V lost 3 bases to trimming and J lost 3 bases, with 21 bases between them. The germline gives CDR1 MNHEY, CDR2 SMNVEV (reference sequence). This CDR3 is 18 amino acids long. This clone was observed once. What it binds is not known. The sequencing used peripheral blood, collected on day 0 of AZD1222 vaccination. This TCR was sampled from an adult in good health. The V gene is TRBV27, the J gene TRBJ2-1, with D hard to call. The CDR3 DNA reads TGTGCCAGCAGTTTGTCCCCCCCTTACCCTCAGGACTACAATGAGCAGTTCTTC. Residues: CASSLSPPYPQDYNEQFF.